This TCR beta chain was sequenced during a study of regulatory T cells in long-lasting Graves disease. Per germline, CDR1 SGHVS and CDR2 FQNEAQ. The length of the CDR3 is 15 residues. The time point is: newly diagnosed GD, antithyroid drugs for less than 3 months. Making the TCR library involved RNA that had been extracted from PBMCs. For this clonotype: A much larger clone lies one base from this, so it may be a read error.

With iRepertoire HTBI primers and Arm-PCR of CDR3 regions, TCR beta libraries were built. TCRdb passed the multiplex PCR reads through MiXCR, listing each CDR3 protein once. The sample lists approximately 470,000 distinct CDR3 sequences, about 16% seen once, with less than 15% in the top ten. Another study also made use of these data, one on T cells in Graves' hyperthyroidism and ophthalmopathy.

The source is a man aged 40-49 years with Graves disease. The material was peripheral blood mononuclear cells (PBMCs), obtained at new diagnosis, from a patient treated with antithyroid drugs. The V gene is TRBV7-8, the J gene TRBJ2-2, with D maybe TRBD1 (6 bases). This CDR3 is CGSSSRDTYTGELFF. CDR3 DNA sequence: TGTGGCAGCAGCTCCCGGGACACATATACCGGGGAGCTGTTTTTT.